This T cell receptor beta chain is drawn from a study of T cells in Graves' hyperthyroidism and ophthalmopathy (dated by TCRdb to the late 2010s). With regard to the full study: Peripheral blood was sampled at the time of initial diagnosis, prior to any treatment. After blood sampling, hyperthyroidism patients were treated with methimazole at a starting dose of 30 mg daily, and ophthalmopathy patients were treated with high-dose intravenous methylprednisolone. The paper reports TCR Vbeta CDR3 sequencing of over 130 peripheral blood samples: some 44 ophthalmopathy, over 70 hyperthyroidism and roughly 17 progressor patients. A discovery cohort of about 96 patients, roughly 45 with Graves' ophthalmopathy and under 60 with stable Graves' hyperthyroidism, was used to find distinguishing TCR V-J signatures. The study also compared thyroid tissue and blood T-cell repertoires from five or six Graves' hyperthyroidism patients. The approximately 98 discovery patients were randomly divided into training and test sets at a 7:3 ratio. Prospective prediction of ophthalmopathy was tested in an independent validation cohort consisting of under 20 hyperthyroidism patients and 17 patients who later progressed to ophthalmopathy. Results and caveats for the whole study, not just this receptor: No statistical method was used to fix the sample size in advance, and group allocation was not hidden from the investigators. Blood samples also contained most of the expanded thyroid clonotypes (frequency above 0.001), which suggests that blood repertoires may reflect thyroid immune responses. A model built on a 13 V-J signature distinguished ophthalmopathy from stable hyperthyroidism, reaching roughly 88% sensitivity and 81% to 83% specificity in cross-validation and 80%/75% in testing. In validation, progression to ophthalmopathy was predicted by the model with roughly 71% sensitivity and roughly 76% specificity, a median of about 6.8 months before onset.

CDR1 and CDR2 are drawn from the germline V gene: MNHNS, SASEGT. Trimmed from V: 7 bases; trimmed from J: 4 bases; junction bases lacking a gene match: 16. CDR3 length: 16 amino acids, cysteine to phenylalanine. Only the CDR3 region is kept as DNA, spanning 48 bases read in frame from base 1. Hyperthyroidism patients were aged 18 to 65 years and newly diagnosed, with disease duration of less than 2 months. The study excluded patients with uncontrolled infections, other autoimmune diseases, pregnancy or lactation. Clinical symptoms, serum thyroxine and TRAb, thyroid ultrasound, and orbital computed tomography formed the basis for the diagnoses. Blood from progressor patients was collected at the time of first diagnosis with hyperthyroidism, before any ophthalmopathy symptoms had appeared. Ficoll-Paque density gradient centrifugation was used to isolate PBMCs from around 9.1 ml of fresh peripheral blood. Patients classed as progressors first received a Graves' hyperthyroidism diagnosis and then went on to develop ophthalmopathy during follow-up. Total RNA was extracted with Trizol reagent, and quality was checked on an Agilent 2100 Bioanalyzer.

On this clonotype: The target of this receptor is not known. The record has no base qualities; no much larger clone is one base away.

The TCR beta CDR3 regions were amplified from the RNA transcripts. The first round of RT-PCR for the TCR CDR3 was performed with the HTBI primer set and the Qiagen OneStep RT-PCR kit. The libraries were constructed in a second round of multiplex PCR and then size-selected and purified. Libraries were sequenced paired-end with 100 bp reads on an Illumina HiSeq2000. For the original study's pipeline: Raw data were processed with SOAPnuke, discarding reads with adapters, uncalled bases, mean Phred below 15, or no exact constant-primer or identifier match. High-quality paired reads were merged using COPE v1.2.5, and each unique nucleotide sequence was defined as a clonotype. Clonotypes were aligned to IMGT TRBV, TRBD and TRBJ reference segments using MiTCR v1.1. Analysis was restricted to V-J combinations with a frequency above 0.0001, which covered roughly 99% of repertoires. The TCS score was defined as F50 (clonal expansion) divided by E x V (chaos), with BLOSUM62-based TCRdist calculated between CDR3 peptides within each V-J. Welch's t-statistics and random forest reduced roughly 500 V-J features to under 15, which were used in a naive Bayes classifier (R e1071). TCRdb took the public reads, trimmed them with fastp at Q25, ran MiXCR for clone calling and kept in-frame beta chains. Rows merge per CDR3 protein into single entries with the most common DNA and genes. In this record, the V and J calls reflect TCRdb's handling and not the investigators' own analysis. This sample gives hundreds of thousands of distinct CDR3 sequences in total; about a sixth of them show up just once. The ten largest clones add up to around a quarter of the sample.

The sequencing input was blood. The chain couples TRBV6-1 to TRBJ2-7; 7 central bases correspond to TRBD2. The receptor was isolated from a young woman with Graves' hyperthyroidism that later progressed to Graves' ophthalmopathy. The nucleotide sequence is TGTGCCAGCACACCCGATCAAGCGGGATCCATTTACGAGCAGTACTTC. Its protein is CASTPDQAGSIYEQYF.